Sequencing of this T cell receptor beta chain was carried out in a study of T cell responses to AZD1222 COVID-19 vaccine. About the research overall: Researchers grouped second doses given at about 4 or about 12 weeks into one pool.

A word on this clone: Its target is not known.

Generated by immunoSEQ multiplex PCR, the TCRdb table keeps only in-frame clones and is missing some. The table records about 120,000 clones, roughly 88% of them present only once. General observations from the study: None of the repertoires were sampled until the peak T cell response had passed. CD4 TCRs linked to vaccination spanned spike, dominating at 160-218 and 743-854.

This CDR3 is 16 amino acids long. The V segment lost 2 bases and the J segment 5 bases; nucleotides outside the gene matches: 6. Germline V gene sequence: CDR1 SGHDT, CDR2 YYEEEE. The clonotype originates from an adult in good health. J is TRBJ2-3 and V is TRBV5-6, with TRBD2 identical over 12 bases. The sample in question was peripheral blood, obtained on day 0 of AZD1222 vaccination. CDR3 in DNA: TGTGCCAGCAGCTTCGGACTAGCGGGGATTGGAGATACGCAGTATTTT. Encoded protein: CASSFGLAGIGDTQYF.